This TCR beta chain is from a study of blood T cell repertoires in COVID-19. This CDR3 region has 15 residues. Trimming stripped 2 bases from V and 0 bases from J, with 10 bases between. Germline CDR1 reads MDHEN; CDR2 reads SYDVKM. Original handling: Amplification of reference gene primers was used by the study to estimate nucleated cell counts. This table comes from immunoSEQ multiplex PCR, and its TCRdb copy is limited to in-frame clones, with some not included. V and J calls plus clone size are reproduced from that table; the DNA served to infer D and trimming. The repertoire holds under 450,000 clones, roughly 80% seen once, with about 5.4% in the top ten. This clone has only a few counts. Donors in Cohort 3 counted as recovered after two negative PCRs, clearance, or symptom resolution.

The genes are TRBV28 and TRBJ1-2; a weak D match, TRBD1 (5 bases). The receptor was isolated from a woman between 50 and 59 years old who had recovered from COVID-19. Sequencing input: PBMCs or T cells enriched from blood (not recorded which). The CDR3 nucleotides read TGTGCCAGCAGTTTAGGCGGGGGTCCTAACTATGGCTACACCTTC. This sequence encodes CASSLGGGPNYGYTF.